One and the same sample provided the 26 T cell receptor beta chains below, sequenced in a study of shared clonotypes between healthy human individuals. Data came from immunoSEQ multiplex PCR; TCRdb stores just in-frame clones and leaves some out. The sample shows roughly 2.2 million clones, 92% of them seen only once. Sequenced: naive CD4+ T cells from PBMCs. As to subset: CD45RA+ positively selected. The receptor source for this set is a man between 18 and 29 years old in good health. Some clones in this sample may be carry-over from other donors' samples.

The J gene is TRBJ2-7, the V gene TRBV28, with 8 bases lining up with TRBD2. The CDR3 has 16 amino acids. The V segment lost 1 base and the J segment 7 bases; nucleotides outside the gene matches: 12. In germline, CDR1 is MDHEN, CDR2 SYDVKM. The CDR3 bases are TGTGCCAGCAGTTTATACAGCGGGAGCTTCCAGGGGGAGCAGTACTTC. As protein: CASSLYSGSFQGEQYF.

About this clone: This specimen includes other DNA sequences encoding the same CDR3. The chain recombines TRBV20-1 with TRBJ2-7, with D hard to call. The CDR3 totals 11 residues. The germline V gene encodes CDR1 DFQATT and CDR2 SNEGSKA (reference sequence). V lost 5 bases and J 2 bases, leaving 7 bases between the germline ends. The CDR3 DNA follows: TGCAGTGCTGCCCGGACCTACGAGCAGTACTTC. Encoded protein: CSAARTYEQYF.

The V and J genes are TRBV7-7 and TRBJ2-5; tentatively, D is TRBD1 or TRBD2 (5 bases each). Looked up from germline, CDR1 is SSHAT and CDR2 is FNYEAQ (reference sequence). With 5 bases removed from V and 4 bases from J, the gap between germline ends came to 14 bases. The CDR3 has 14 amino acids. This CDR3 is CASSPTRGGETQYF. The DNA of the CDR3 is TGTGCCAGCAGCCCTACTAGGGGCGGAGAGACCCAGTACTTC.

Details on this clone: Other DNA sequences from this sample encode an identical CDR3 as well. V usage is TRBV5-1 and J usage is TRBJ1-1; D may be TRBD1 (6 bases). Germline V gives CDR1 SGHRS, CDR2 YFSETQ. This CDR3 spans 14 amino acids. V was trimmed by 0 bases and J by 5 bases, leaving 11 bases between them. The CDR3 DNA reads TGCGCCAGCAGCTTGGCGGGGGCTGGAACTGAAGCTTTCTTT. Translating it yields CASSLAGAGTEAFF.

The rearrangement uses TRBV13 and TRBJ2-1, with 9 positions matching TRBD1. Trimming cost V 5 bases and J 5 bases; bases outside gene matches: 7. Germline V lookup: CDR1 PRHDT, CDR2 FYEKMQ (reference sequence). CDR3 length equals 15 residues. CDR3 sequence (DNA): TGTGCCAGCAGCCTCCGGGACAGGGAAGACAATGAGCAGTTCTTC. This codes for CASSLRDREDNEQFF.

V gene TRBV7-2 combines with J gene TRBJ2-2; 8 bases are a match to TRBD2. The CDR3 contains 16 residues. With 5 bases clipped from V and 1 base from J, the junction kept 6 bases outside the gene matches. Germline V gene sequence: CDR1 SGHTA, CDR2 FQGNSA. The CDR3 sequence is CASSPPAGGNTGELFF. In DNA, the CDR3 is TGTGCCAGCAGCCCCCCGGCGGGGGGGAACACCGGGGAGCTGTTTTTT. The whole variable domain, remainder taken from reference TRBV7-2 and TRBJ2-2, is GAGVSQSPSNKVTEKGKDVELRCDPISGHTALYWYRQSLGQGLEFLIYFQGNSAPDKSGLPSDRFSAERTGGSVSTLTIQRTQQEDSAVYLCASSPPAGGNTGELFFGEGSRLTVL.

In its sample, this clone was seen once. The chain recombines TRBV7-2 with TRBJ2-4; TRBD2 might be the D (5 bases). Germline CDR1 is SGHTA and CDR2 is FQGNSA. V was cut by 2 bases and J by 8 bases, with 13 bases left in between. The CDR3 runs to 14 residues. Here the CDR3 reads CASSLSAGWDIQYF. The DNA of the CDR3 is TGTGCCAGCAGCTTAAGCGCGGGCTGGGACATTCAGTACTTC.

The rearrangement links TRBV5-4 to TRBJ2-7, with 7 bases fitting TRBD1. Losses at the gene ends were 4 bases for V and 3 bases for J; bases not matched to a gene: 4. CDR3 length: 13 residues. Germline loops: CDR1 SGHNT, CDR2 YYREEE (reference sequence). As DNA, the CDR3 is TGTGCCAGCAGCCGGACAGGTCTCTACGAGCAGTACTTC. This sequence encodes CASSRTGLYEQYF.

The chain uses TRBV7-6 and TRBJ2-7; D gene unclear. Trimming took off 5 bases at V and 1 base at J, with 18 bases between the two ends. The CDR3 covers 16 residues. Looked up from germline, CDR1 is SGHVS and CDR2 is FNYEAQ. CDR3 DNA: TGTGCCAGCAGCGAGGTACCAAAGCTGACTTCCTACGAGCAGTACTTC. The encoded protein is CASSEVPKLTSYEQYF.

The chain couples TRBV10-3 to TRBJ1-4, with D perhaps TRBD1 (6 bases). The CDR3 spans 11 residues. Trimming cost V 11 bases and J 9 bases, with 13 bases left between them. CDR1 and CDR2 (germline): ENHRY, SYGVKD. CDR3 protein: CAPPWGQKLFF. CDR3 in DNA: TGTGCCCCCCCCTGGGGGCAAAAACTGTTTTTT.

A single count supports this clone. V and J are TRBV27 and TRBJ1-2; a weak D match, TRBD1 (6 bases). The germline CDR1 and CDR2 sequences are MNHEY and SMNVEV (reference sequence). Between the trimmed V and J ends, which lost 3 bases and 9 bases, there was a span of 14 bases. This CDR3 contains 13 residues. Here the CDR3 reads CASSFGTPLSYTF. Written as DNA, the CDR3 is TGTGCCAGCAGTTTTGGGACACCGCTGAGCTACACCTTC.

The rearrangement uses TRBV5-1 and TRBJ1-1; D gene unclear. This CDR3 has 15 residues. The V end was cut by 0 bases, the J end by 1 base, with 10 bases between. Germline V gene lookup returns CDR1 SGHRS and CDR2 YFSETQ. The CDR3 DNA reads as TGCGCCAGCAGCTTGGTGGCGGGTAAGAACACTGAAGCTTTCTTT. Translated: CASSLVAGKNTEAFF.

The chain carries TRBV29-1 and TRBJ2-3; D may be TRBD1 (5 bases). The germline V gene has CDR1 SQVTM and CDR2 ANQGSEA. CDR3 size: 14 residues. Between the trimmed V and J ends, which lost 2 bases and 0 bases, there was a span of 9 bases. The CDR3 loop reads CSVERTRSTDTQYF. The CDR3 region has the DNA TGCAGCGTTGAAAGGACAAGAAGCACAGATACGCAGTATTTT.

V gene TRBV28 combines with J gene TRBJ2-2; 9 positions agree with TRBD2. Germline V gene data show CDR1 as MDHEN and CDR2 as SYDVKM. The trim removed 4 bases at V and 4 bases at J, leaving 7 bases unmatched. There are 16 residues in the CDR3. This CDR3 reads CASSSGTAGGTGELFF. CDR3 sequence (DNA): TGTGCCAGCAGTTCCGGGACAGCGGGGGGCACCGGGGAGCTGTTTTTT.

The V gene is TRBV9, the J gene TRBJ1-4, with 7 positions matching TRBD1. V was pared by 4 bases and J by 3 bases, with 6 bases of the junction left unmatched. Per germline, CDR1 SGDLS and CDR2 YYNGEE. This CDR3 region has 15 residues. DNA of the CDR3: TGTGCCAGCAGCAGAACAGGGGTCTCTAATGAAAAACTGTTTTTT. This gives the protein CASSRTGVSNEKLFF.

The chain is built from TRBV2 and TRBJ2-7; 7 nucleotides match TRBD1. The CDR3 consists of 13 residues. The ends lost 4 bases at V and 5 bases at J; junction bases unmatched: 5. CDR1 is SNHLY, CDR2 FYNNEI, per germline. The CDR3 here is CASSGGQTNEQYF. The CDR3 DNA reads TGTGCCAGCAGTGGGGGACAGACCAACGAGCAGTACTTC.

This clone was seen a single time. The chain has TRBV27 and TRBJ2-2; 10 nucleotides align to TRBD1. This CDR3 has 16 amino acids. Germline trimming cut 5 bases from V and 4 bases from J; bases unmatched to any gene: 7. CDR1 and CDR2 from the germline V gene are MNHEY and SMNVEV (reference sequence). Here the CDR3 reads CASSRRDRGATGELFF. The CDR3 DNA reads as TGTGCCAGCAGTCGTCGGGACAGGGGTGCCACCGGGGAGCTGTTTTTT.

The chain has TRBV7-3 and TRBJ2-1, with a tentative D call TRBD2 (5 bases). Germline V CDR1 and CDR2: SGHTA, FQGTGA. The germline V and J ends were trimmed by 5 bases and 4 bases, with 18 bases remaining between them. The CDR3 contains 16 residues. CDR3 in amino acids: CASSPSAEAIYNEQFF. The CDR3 region has the DNA TGTGCCAGCAGCCCCTCGGCGGAGGCAATTTACAATGAGCAGTTCTTC.

This sequence joins TRBV18 and TRBJ2-1, with D possibly TRBD1 on 5 matching bases. V gave up 5 bases and J gave up 6 bases, with 17 bases separating them. This CDR3 is 15 amino acids long. Germline V gene sequence: CDR1 KGHSH, CDR2 LQKENI. The CDR3 loop reads CASSASQGSLNEQFF. The CDR3 coding sequence is TGTGCCAGCTCAGCTAGTCAGGGATCCCTCAATGAGCAGTTCTTC. Full variable domain (missing parts from reference TRBV18 and TRBJ2-1): NAGVMQNPRHLVRRRGQEARLRCSPMKGHSHVYWYRQLPEEGLKFMVYLQKENIIDESGMPKERFSAEFPKEGPSILRIQQVVRGDSAAYFCASSASQGSLNEQFFGPGTRLTVL.

The rearrangement uses TRBV6-5 and TRBJ2-5, with 13 positions matching TRBD2. CDR1 MNHEY and CDR2 SVGAGI come from the germline V gene. This CDR3 is 14 amino acids long. Trimming cost V 6 bases and J 5 bases; bases outside gene matches: 3. CDR3 loop: CASRQLAGGETQYF. CDR3 in DNA: TGTGCCAGCAGACAACTAGCGGGAGGGGAGACCCAGTACTTC.

The chain uses TRBV5-6 and TRBJ1-2; possibly TRBD1 for D (6 bases). CDR1 is SGHDT and CDR2 is YYEEEE in the germline V gene. The CDR3 spans 15 residues. Trimming pared 0 bases from V and 2 bases from J, leaving 11 bases between. In nucleotides, the CDR3 is TGTGCCAGCAGCTTGGACGGGGGGCGAAACTATGGCTACACCTTC. Amino acid sequence: CASSLDGGRNYGYTF.

V and J are TRBV11-3 and TRBJ2-1; TRBD2 matches at 9 bases. V gave up 3 bases and J gave up 10 bases; unmatched junction bases: 4. Germline lookup yields CDR1 SGHNT and CDR2 YENEEA. This CDR3 is 13 amino acids long. CDR3 sequence: CASSFLAGREQFF. The CDR3 bases are TGTGCCAGCAGCTTTCTAGCGGGGAGGGAGCAGTTCTTC. The full variable domain, completed using reference TRBV11-3 and TRBJ2-1, is EAGVVQSPRYKIIEKKQPVAFWCNPISGHNTLYWYLQNLGQGPELLIRYENEEAVDDSQLPKDRFSAERLKGVDSTLKIQPAELGDSAVYLCASSFLAGREQFFGPGTRLTVL.

The chain links TRBV4-1 to TRBJ2-2; D may be TRBD1 or TRBD2 (7 bases each). This CDR3 has 16 amino acids. Germline V gives CDR1 MGHRA, CDR2 YSYEKL. Trimming took 3 bases from V and 8 from J, leaving 19 bases between them. This CDR3 reads CASSQPGRGREGELFF. The CDR3 DNA sequence: TGCGCCAGCAGCCAGCCGGGCAGGGGGAGGGAAGGGGAGCTGTTTTTT.

The chain employs TRBV21-1 and TRBJ2-7; the D call TRBD1 from the table was never checked on the DNA. TRBV21-1 is flagged as a pseudogene. The CDR3 extends over 14 amino acids. CDR3 in amino acids: CARRDDRSSYEQYF. The CDR3 nucleotides read TGTGCCAGAAGAGATGACAGGAGTTCCTACGAGCAGTACTTC.

This clone has only one observation. The rearrangement joins TRBV2 to TRBJ2-7; 7 positions match TRBD1. The CDR3 runs 12 residues. Unmatched junction bases numbered 2, after V lost 7 bases and J lost 2 bases. Germline CDR1 SNHLY, CDR2 FYNNEI. CDR3 nucleotides: TGTGCCAGCATAGGGACAGCCTACGAGCAGTACTTC. Its translation is CASIGTAYEQYF.

This clone was seen just once. The CDR3 nucleotides read TGTGCCAGCAGCTATGCCTCAGACAGGGGCGATGGCTACACCTTC. Protein sequence: CASSYASDRGDGYTF. V gene TRBV7-9 combines with J gene TRBJ1-2; 8 bases align to TRBD1. The CDR3 runs to 15 residues. Germline loops: CDR1 SEHNR, CDR2 FQNEAQ (reference sequence). The V and J ends lost 4 bases and 6 bases, in that order; junction bases with no gene match: 10. The complete variable domain, with remaining parts taken from reference TRBV7-9 and TRBJ1-2, reads DTGVSQNPRHKITKRGQNVTFRCDPISEHNRLYWYRQTLGQGPEFLTYFQNEAQLEKSRLLSDRFSAERPKGSFSTLEIQRTEQGDSAMYLCASSYASDRGDGYTFGSGTRLTVV.